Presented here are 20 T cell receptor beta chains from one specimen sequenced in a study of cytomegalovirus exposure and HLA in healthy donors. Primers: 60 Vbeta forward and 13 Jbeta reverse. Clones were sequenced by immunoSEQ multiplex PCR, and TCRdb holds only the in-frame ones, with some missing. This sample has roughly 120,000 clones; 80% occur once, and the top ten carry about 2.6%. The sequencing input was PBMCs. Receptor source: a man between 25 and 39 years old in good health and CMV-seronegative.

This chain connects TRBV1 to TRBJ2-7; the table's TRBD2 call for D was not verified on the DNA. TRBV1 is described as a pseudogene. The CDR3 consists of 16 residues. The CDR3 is CTSSLSRGGVSYEQYF. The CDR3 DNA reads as TGCACCAGCAGCCTGTCCCGGGGCGGGGTATCCTACGAGCAGTACTTC.

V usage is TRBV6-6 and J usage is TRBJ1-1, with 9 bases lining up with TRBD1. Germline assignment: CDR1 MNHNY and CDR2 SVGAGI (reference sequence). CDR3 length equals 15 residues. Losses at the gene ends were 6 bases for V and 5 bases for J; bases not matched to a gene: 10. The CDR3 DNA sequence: TGTGCCAGCAGCCATCCGGGACAGGGTAAGACTGAAGCTTTCTTT. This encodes CASSHPGQGKTEAFF.

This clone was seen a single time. The CDR3 reads CASSEARGSTGELFF. The CDR3 region has the DNA TGTGCCAGCAGTGAAGCGAGAGGTTCGACCGGGGAGCTGTTTTTT. The genes are TRBV6-1 and TRBJ2-2; the D is unclear. The germline V and J ends were trimmed by 0 bases and 5 bases, with 10 bases remaining between them. The CDR3 spans 15 residues. Germline values: CDR1 MNHNS, CDR2 SASEGT.

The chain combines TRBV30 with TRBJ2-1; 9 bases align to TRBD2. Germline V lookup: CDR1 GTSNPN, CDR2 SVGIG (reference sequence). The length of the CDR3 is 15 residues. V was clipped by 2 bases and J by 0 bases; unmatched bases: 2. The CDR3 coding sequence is TGTGCCTGGAGTCGAGCGGGAGGCTCCTACAATGAGCAGTTCTTC. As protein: CAWSRAGGSYNEQFF.

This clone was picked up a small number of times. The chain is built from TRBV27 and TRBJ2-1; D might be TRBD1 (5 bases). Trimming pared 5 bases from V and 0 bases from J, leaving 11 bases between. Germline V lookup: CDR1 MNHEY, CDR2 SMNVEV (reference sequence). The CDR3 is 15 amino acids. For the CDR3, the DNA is TGTGCCAGCAGTCCGGACATCTACTCCTACAATGAGCAGTTCTTC. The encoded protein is CASSPDIYSYNEQFF.

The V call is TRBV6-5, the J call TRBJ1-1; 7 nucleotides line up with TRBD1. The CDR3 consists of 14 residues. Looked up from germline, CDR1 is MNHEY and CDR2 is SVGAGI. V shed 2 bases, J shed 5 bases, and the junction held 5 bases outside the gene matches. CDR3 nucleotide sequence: TGTGCCAGCAGTTACCGACAGGGAAGGACTGAAGCTTTCTTT. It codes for CASSYRQGRTEAFF.

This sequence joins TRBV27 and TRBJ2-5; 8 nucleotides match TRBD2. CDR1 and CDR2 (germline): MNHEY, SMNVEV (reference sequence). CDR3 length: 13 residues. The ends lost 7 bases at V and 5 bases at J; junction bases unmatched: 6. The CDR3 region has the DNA TGTGCCAGCAAGGGACTAGGTGCCGAGACCCAGTACTTC. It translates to CASKGLGAETQYF.

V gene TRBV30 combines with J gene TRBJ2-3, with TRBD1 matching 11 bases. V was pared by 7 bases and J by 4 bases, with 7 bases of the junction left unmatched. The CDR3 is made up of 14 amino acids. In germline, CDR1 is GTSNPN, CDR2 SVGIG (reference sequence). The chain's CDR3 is CAYEGQGVSDTQYF. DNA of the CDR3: TGTGCCTACGAGGGACAGGGGGTATCAGATACGCAGTATTTT.

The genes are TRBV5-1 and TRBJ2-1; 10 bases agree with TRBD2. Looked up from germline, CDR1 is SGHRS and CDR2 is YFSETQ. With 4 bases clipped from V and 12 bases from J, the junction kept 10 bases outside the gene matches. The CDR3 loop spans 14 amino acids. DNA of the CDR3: TGCGCCAGCAGCGCGGGGCTAGCGGGAGTTTCGCAGTTCTTC. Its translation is CASSAGLAGVSQFF.

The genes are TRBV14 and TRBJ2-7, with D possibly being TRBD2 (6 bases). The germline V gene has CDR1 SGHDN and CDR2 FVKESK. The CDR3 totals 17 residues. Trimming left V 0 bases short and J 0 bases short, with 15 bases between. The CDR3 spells CASSQDLAGTRSYEQYF. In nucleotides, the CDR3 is TGTGCCAGCAGCCAAGATCTGGCCGGGACTCGCTCCTACGAGCAGTACTTC.

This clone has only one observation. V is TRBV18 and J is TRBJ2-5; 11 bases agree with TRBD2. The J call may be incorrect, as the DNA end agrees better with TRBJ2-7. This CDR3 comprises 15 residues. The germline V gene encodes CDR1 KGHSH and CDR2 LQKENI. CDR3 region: CASSPGLAVSYEQYF. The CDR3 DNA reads TGTGCCAGCTCCCCGGGACTAGCGGTCTCCTACGAGCAGTACTTC.

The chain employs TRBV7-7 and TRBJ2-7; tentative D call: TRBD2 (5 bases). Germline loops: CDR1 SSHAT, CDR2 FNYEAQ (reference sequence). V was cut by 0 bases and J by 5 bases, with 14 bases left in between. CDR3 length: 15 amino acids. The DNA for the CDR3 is TGTGCCAGCAGCTTAGCACTAGGGAAGAGTAACGAGCAGTACTTC. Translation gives CASSLALGKSNEQYF.

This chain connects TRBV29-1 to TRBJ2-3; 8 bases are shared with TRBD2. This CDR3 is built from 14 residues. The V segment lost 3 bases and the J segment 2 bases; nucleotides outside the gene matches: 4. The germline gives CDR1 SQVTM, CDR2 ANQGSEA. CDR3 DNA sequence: TGCAGCGTTGAGGCTAGCGGGCACACAGATACGCAGTATTTT. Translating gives CSVEASGHTDTQYF.

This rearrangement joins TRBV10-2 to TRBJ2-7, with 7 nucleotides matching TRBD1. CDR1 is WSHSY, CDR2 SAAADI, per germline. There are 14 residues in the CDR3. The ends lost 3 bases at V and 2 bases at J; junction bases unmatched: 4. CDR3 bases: TGCGCCAGCAGTGAAAGGGGGCGCCCCTACGAGCAGTACTTC. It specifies CASSERGRPYEQYF.

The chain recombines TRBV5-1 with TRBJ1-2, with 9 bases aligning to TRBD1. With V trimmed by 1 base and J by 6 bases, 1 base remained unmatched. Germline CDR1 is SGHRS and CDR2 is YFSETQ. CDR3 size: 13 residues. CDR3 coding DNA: TGCGCCAGCAGCTTGACAGGGGGCGATGGCTACACCTTC. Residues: CASSLTGGDGYTF.

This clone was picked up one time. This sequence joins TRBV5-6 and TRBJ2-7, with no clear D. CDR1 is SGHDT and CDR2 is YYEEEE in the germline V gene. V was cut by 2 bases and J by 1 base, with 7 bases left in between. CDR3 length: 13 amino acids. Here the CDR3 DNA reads TGTGCCAGCAGCTTTACAGAATCCTACGAGCAGTACTTC. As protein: CASSFTESYEQYF.

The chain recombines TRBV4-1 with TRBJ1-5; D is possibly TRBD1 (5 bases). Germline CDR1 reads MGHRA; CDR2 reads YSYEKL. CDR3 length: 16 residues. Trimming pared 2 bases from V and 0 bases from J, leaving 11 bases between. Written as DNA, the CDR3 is TGCGCCAGCAGCCAAAGACAGAAATATAGCAATCAGCCCCAGCATTTT. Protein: CASSQRQKYSNQPQHF.

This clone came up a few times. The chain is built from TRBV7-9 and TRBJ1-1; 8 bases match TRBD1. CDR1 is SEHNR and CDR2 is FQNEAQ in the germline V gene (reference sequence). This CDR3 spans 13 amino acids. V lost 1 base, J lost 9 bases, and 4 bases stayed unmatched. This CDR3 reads CASSLGAGGQAFF. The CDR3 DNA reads TGTGCCAGCAGCTTAGGGGCAGGGGGCCAAGCTTTCTTT. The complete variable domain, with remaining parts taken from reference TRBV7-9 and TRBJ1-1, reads DTGVSQNPRHKITKRGQNVTFRCDPISEHNRLYWYRQTLGQGPEFLTYFQNEAQLEKSRLLSDRFSAERPKGSFSTLEIQRTEQGDSAMYLCASSLGAGGQAFFGQGTRLTVV.

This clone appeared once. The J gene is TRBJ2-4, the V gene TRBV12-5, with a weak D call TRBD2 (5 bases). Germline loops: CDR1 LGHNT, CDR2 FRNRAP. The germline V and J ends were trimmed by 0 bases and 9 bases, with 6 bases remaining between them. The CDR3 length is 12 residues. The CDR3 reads CASGLVEGIQYF. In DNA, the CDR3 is TGTGCTAGTGGTTTGGTAGAGGGCATTCAGTACTTC.

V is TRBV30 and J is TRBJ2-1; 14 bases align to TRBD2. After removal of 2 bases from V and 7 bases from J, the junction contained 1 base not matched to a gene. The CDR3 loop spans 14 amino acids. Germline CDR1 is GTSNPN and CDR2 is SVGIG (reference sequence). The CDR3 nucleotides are TGTGCCTGGAGTAGACTAGCGGGAGGGAATGAGCAGTTCTTC. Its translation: CAWSRLAGGNEQFF. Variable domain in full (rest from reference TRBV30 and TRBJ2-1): SQTIHQWPATLVQPVGSPLSLECTVEGTSNPNLYWYRQAAGRGLQLLFYSVGIGQISSEVPQNLSASRPQDRQFILSSKKLLLSDSGFYLCAWSRLAGGNEQFFGPGTRLTVL.